This TCR beta chain derives from a study of human T cells and chemical hapten exposure. The time point here: patch test 1, 2 weeks after DPC sensitization. The treatment denotes: therapeutic diphenylcyclopropenone sensitization with weekly scalp DPC. Germline assignment: CDR1 MNHEY and CDR2 SVGEGT. Trimming pared 6 bases from V and 2 bases from J, leaving 10 bases between. This CDR3 spans 13 amino acids. TCRdb reprocessed the RACE reads with MiXCR, giving one entry per CDR3 protein. The sample has some 77,000 distinct CDR3 sequences, around a tenth seen once. In its sample, this clonotype was seen a few times.

The receptor comes from a woman aged 50 to 60 with alopecia areata. Some clones in this sample may be carry-over from other donors' samples. This sequence joins TRBV6-2 or TRBV6-3 and TRBJ2-5; D is possibly TRBD2 (5 bases). Sample: whole blood, taken in connection with sensitization to the hapten diphenylcyclopropenone (DPC). CDR3 sequence (DNA): TGTGCCAGCAGACCCAGCGGACAAGAGACCCAGTACTTC. Encoded protein: CASRPSGQETQYF.